These T cell receptor beta chains were read from a single sample in a study of blood T cell repertoires in COVID-19. Measured with immunoSEQ multiplex PCR; TCRdb has only the in-frame clones, and not every one. The sample lists approximately 140,000 clones; over 80% were seen once. Sequenced input: peripheral blood. These TCRs come from a human donor in a cohort sampled during active COVID-19. The CDR3 runs from the conserved cysteine through the conserved F or W. Fields, in order: V gene, clone size, J gene, D gene, CDR3 DNA, CDR3 protein. A D gene is named only where the DNA matches it firmly. Clone size is shown for a subset of rows, as once, few, many or a class of expanded clone.

TRBV6-1	.	TRBJ2-2	.	TGTGCCAGCAGTGCCAGGCATTATACGAACACCGGGGAGCTGTTTTTT	CASSARHYTNTGELFF
TRBV28	.	TRBJ2-7	TRBD1	TGTGCCAGCTTCGACGCAGGGGGCTTCTACGAGCAGTACTTC	CASFDAGGFYEQYF
TRBV4-1	.	TRBJ1-2	.	TGCGCCAGCAGCCAAGATTTAGGCCAGGCCGATCGGGGGACCTTC	CASSQDLGQADRGTF
TRBV11-2	.	TRBJ2-1	TRBD2	TGTGCCAGCAGTTCCCCCTGGGGTAGCGGGATCTACAATGAGCAGTTCTTC	CASSSPWGSGIYNEQFF
TRBV25-1	.	TRBJ1-4	TRBD1	TGTGCCAGCAGTCCAAACCGACAGGGGGCGAGCGAAAAACTGTTTTTT	CASSPNRQGASEKLFF
TRBV6-5	.	TRBJ2-7	.	TGTGCCAGCATTTCCGGGACCTACGAGCAGTACTTC	CASISGTYEQYF
TRBV5-1	.	TRBJ2-7	TRBD1	TGCGCCAGCAGCTTGGAGGGACAGGGAACCTACGAGCAGTACTTC	CASSLEGQGTYEQYF
TRBV19	once	TRBJ1-5	TRBD1	TGTGCCAGTTTTCCGGGACAGGGAAGGAAGAGCAATCAGCCCCAGCATTTT	CASFPGQGRKSNQPQHF
TRBV6-5	.	TRBJ1-5	TRBD1	TGTGCCAGTTCAAGGGGGCTGGGGCCCCAGCATTTT	CASSRGLGPQHF
TRBV9	.	TRBJ1-1	.	TGTGCCAGCAGCGTTAACCCAGAGGCCCGTTGGGCTTTCTTT	CASSVNPEARWAFF
TRBV11-3	.	TRBJ2-2	TRBD2	TGTGCCAGCAGCCTTGGACTAGCGGTGAACACCGGGGAGCTGTTTTTT	CASSLGLAVNTGELFF
TRBV29-1	.	TRBJ2-2	TRBD2	TGCAGCGTTTCCCGCGGGGGGGGGAACACCGGGGAGCTGTTTTTT	CSVSRGGGNTGELFF
TRBV5-6	.	TRBJ2-7	.	TGTGCCAGCAGCCTGACTTTGGGGCCCCCCTACGAGCAGTACTTC	CASSLTLGPPYEQYF
TRBV18	.	TRBJ2-1	TRBD2	TGTGCCAGCTCAACCGGGACTAGACCCTACAATGAGCAGTTCTTC	CASSTGTRPYNEQFF
TRBV5-5	once	TRBJ1-1	.	TGTGCCAGCAGCATTAGGGGCCTAGGTGTGGCTTTCTTT	CASSIRGLGVAFF
TRBV3-1/TRBV3-2	many	TRBJ1-1	.	TGTGCCAGCAGCCAAGTCATGAACACTGAAGCTTTCTTT	CASSQVMNTEAFF
TRBV7-2	.	TRBJ2-2	TRBD1	TGTGCCAGCAGCCCCCTGCCGGGACAGGGGGTGAACGGGGAGCTGTTTTTT	CASSPLPGQGVNGELFF
TRBV5-6	.	TRBJ1-4	TRBD1	TGTGCCAGCAGCTTTACAGGGGTTAATGAAAAACTGTTTTTT	CASSFTGVNEKLFF
TRBV19	.	TRBJ2-1	.	TGTGCCAGTAGTAGACTCCCGAATAACAATGAGCAGTTCTTC	CASSRLPNNNEQFF
TRBV5-5	.	TRBJ2-7	.	TGTGCCAGCAGCTTGGGGCAGTCATACGAGCAGTACTTC	CASSLGQSYEQYF
TRBV5-8	.	TRBJ2-7	.	TGTGCCAGCAGCTTGGGGACAGAACTCGGGGACGAGCAGTACTTC	CASSLGTELGDEQYF
TRBV5-1	.	TRBJ1-1	.	TGCGCCAGCAGCTTGGATGGGTCCGGGACTGAAGCTTTCTTT	CASSLDGSGTEAFF
TRBV5-1	once	TRBJ1-1	.	TGCGCCAGCAGCTCGGGGGGTCGCGACACTGAAGCTTTCTTT	CASSSGGRDTEAFF
TRBV6-6	.	TRBJ2-7	.	TGTGCCAGCAAAAGGACAGCGACTAAGGAGCAGTACTTC	CASKRTATKEQYF
TRBV11-2	.	TRBJ2-1	TRBD1	TGTGCCAGCAGCCGTAACCCGACAGGGGGCAATGAGCAGTTCTTC	CASSRNPTGGNEQFF
TRBV30	.	TRBJ2-7	TRBD1	TGTGCCTGGAGTGTAAGGGGGACAGTGGGCGAGCAGTACTTC	CAWSVRGTVGEQYF
TRBV29-1	.	TRBJ2-4	TRBD1	TGCAGCGCTAGGGACAGTCAAAACATTCAGTACTTC	CSARDSQNIQYF
TRBV9	few	TRBJ2-5	TRBD2	TGTGCCAGCAGCGCACAGACTAGCGGGGAAGAGACCCAGTACTTC	CASSAQTSGEETQYF
TRBV6-6	.	TRBJ1-2	.	TGTGCCAGCAGTCCTCCGGACAGATATGGCTACACCTTC	CASSPPDRYGYTF
TRBV4-1	.	TRBJ1-2	TRBD1	TGCGCCAGCAGCCTAACGCCGGACAGGGAATTTGGCTACACCTTC	CASSLTPDREFGYTF
TRBV4-2	.	TRBJ2-1	TRBD2	TGTGCCAGCAGCCAAGATACGAGCGGGAGTCCTATTGAGCAGTTCTTC	CASSQDTSGSPIEQFF
TRBV3-1/TRBV3-2	.	TRBJ2-2	TRBD2	TGTGCCAGCAGCCAAGATACTAGCGGGAGCCCGAGTGGGGAGCTGTTTTTT	CASSQDTSGSPSGELFF
TRBV9	.	TRBJ2-2	.	TGTGCCAGCAGCTTTCGAGACACGAACACCGGGGAGCTGTTTTTT	CASSFRDTNTGELFF
TRBV6-5	.	TRBJ1-2	.	TGTGCCAGCAGGTCATCGGACAGCCGGCTCTATGGCTACACCTTC	CASRSSDSRLYGYTF
TRBV9	.	TRBJ2-7	TRBD2	TGTGCCAGCAGCGTAGGGCTAGCGGGACTCTACGAGCAGTACTTC	CASSVGLAGLYEQYF
TRBV2	.	TRBJ1-5	.	TGTGCCAGCACGGACAGCCATAGCAATCAGCCCCAGCATTTT	CASTDSHSNQPQHF
TRBV18	.	TRBJ2-7	.	TGTGCCAGCTCACCAAGAGAGGCCGGCGAGCAGTACTTC	CASSPREAGEQYF
TRBV3-1/TRBV3-2	few	TRBJ1-1	.	TGTGCCAGCAGCCAATTCGGGGGTGGCACTGAAGCTTTCTTT	CASSQFGGGTEAFF
TRBV6-2/TRBV6-3	.	TRBJ2-5	TRBD2	TGTGCCAGCAGTTATTGGGGGGGGAGAGTGCGAGCGGGAGGTCTAGAGACCCAGTACTTC	CASSYWGGRVRAGGLETQYF
TRBV6-5	.	TRBJ1-1	.	TGTGCCAGCAGGGACAATATAGACGCTGACACTGAAGCTTTCTTT	CASRDNIDADTEAFF
TRBV27	few	TRBJ1-4	.	TGTGCCAGCAGAAGGGGTGAAAAACTGTTTTTT	CASRRGEKLFF
TRBV5-4	.	TRBJ2-5	.	TGTGCCAGCAGCTTACGAGCGGGAGAGACCCAGTACTTC	CASSLRAGETQYF
TRBV30	.	TRBJ1-1	.	TGTGCCTGGAGTGGCCAAAAGGGGTCGAACACTGAAGCTTTCTTT	CAWSGQKGSNTEAFF
TRBV30	once	TRBJ2-1	TRBD2	TGTGCCTGGAGTGTACTGCTAGCGGGAGTGGGTGAGCAGTTCTTC	CAWSVLLAGVGEQFF
TRBV6-1	.	TRBJ2-1	TRBD1	TGTGCCAGCAGTGGTCGCGGCAGGGGGCGCCCCGCGTTAGATGAGCAGTTCTTC	CASSGRGRGRPALDEQFF
TRBV19	.	TRBJ1-3	.	TGTGCCAGCACCCCCTTAGCACAGGGAACTGGAAACACCATATATTTT	CASTPLAQGTGNTIYF
TRBV14	.	TRBJ2-7	TRBD2	TGTGCCAGCAGCCCGGGACTAGGGGGAAAGGGCGAGCAGTACTTC	CASSPGLGGKGEQYF
TRBV6-4	once	TRBJ2-2	TRBD1	TGTGCCTCCTCAGGGGGCCGAAACACCGGGGAGCTGTTTTTT	CASSGGRNTGELFF
TRBV30	few	TRBJ2-7	TRBD2	TGTGCCTGGAAGGCTAGCGGGAGTCTGCAGTACTTC	CAWKASGSLQYF
TRBV6-4	few	TRBJ1-2	TRBD1	TGTGCCAGCAGTGACACAGACAGGGGTTCGTATGGCTACACCTTC	CASSDTDRGSYGYTF
TRBV7-3	.	TRBJ2-1	TRBD2	TGTGCCAGCAGCCTCATAGCGGGCCCCTACAATGAGCAGTTCTTC	CASSLIAGPYNEQFF
TRBV5-4	.	TRBJ1-1	.	TGTGCCAGCAGCTTGGCTAGGGGAATGGGCACTGAAGCTTTCTTT	CASSLARGMGTEAFF
TRBV19	.	TRBJ1-1	TRBD1	TGTGCCACCTTAGACAGGGACGGTTTGGTGACTGAAGCTTTCTTT	CATLDRDGLVTEAFF
TRBV6-2/TRBV6-3	.	TRBJ2-2	TRBD2	TGTGCCAGCAGTCCCTACCGAGGCGGGAGCGGCACCGGGGAGCTGTTTTTT	CASSPYRGGSGTGELFF
TRBV28	.	TRBJ2-1	.	TGTGCCAGCAGTTTTCGGGGGGCGGGAGCTGGCTACAATGAGCAGTTCTTC	CASSFRGAGAGYNEQFF